One and the same sample provided the 3 T cell receptor beta chains below, sequenced in a study of blood T cell repertoires in COVID-19. Clones were sequenced by immunoSEQ multiplex PCR, and TCRdb holds only the in-frame ones, with some missing. The sample gives 300,000 to 350,000 clones, about 90% of which show up once; approximately 4.3% is in the top ten. Sequences were obtained from PBMCs or T cells enriched from blood (not recorded which). The receptors come from a woman younger than 30 with acute COVID-19.

DNA of the CDR3: TGTGCCAGCAGCTCCTCCCCAGAGACAGCCTACGAGCAGTACTTC. Its protein is CASSSSPETAYEQYF. The chain recombines TRBV7-9 with TRBJ2-7, with D possibly being TRBD1 (5 bases). Trimming cost V 4 bases and J 2 bases, with 15 bases left between them. There are 15 residues in the CDR3. Per germline, CDR1 SEHNR and CDR2 FQNEAQ (reference sequence).

The genes are TRBV29-1 and TRBJ2-7; no clear D gene. V lost 0 bases to trimming and J lost 6 bases, with 9 bases between them. Germline values: CDR1 SQVTM, CDR2 ANQGSEA. This CDR3 has 12 amino acids. The CDR3 DNA reads as TGCAGCGTTGAAGATCCCCCAGGCGAGCAGTACTTC. Translating it yields CSVEDPPGEQYF.

The rearrangement joins TRBV13 to TRBJ1-5, with D hard to call. This CDR3 is built from 13 residues. Trimming removed 2 bases from V and 2 bases from J, with 4 bases in between. The germline V gene encodes CDR1 PRHDT and CDR2 FYEKMQ (reference sequence). The chain's CDR3 is CASSLTRNQPQHF. CDR3 DNA: TGTGCCAGCAGCTTAACTCGCAATCAGCCCCAGCATTTT.